This T cell receptor (beta chain) was retrieved from a study of blood T cells in healthy people across ages. Study information: Through template switching, about one barcoded beta molecule was captured per two T cells, as measured in model experiments. Regarding the study as a whole: Naive CD4+ cell counts and diversity both ran higher in long-lived than in aged donors.

Note on this clonotype: What it binds is not known.

A second about 6 to 12 cycle PCR used barcoded and J-beta primers. A single record per CDR3 protein comes from TCRdb applying MiXCR to the 5' RACE reads. The sample contains around 1.5 million distinct CDR3 sequences, approximately 59% of which appear only once. Extraction yielded at least 6 micrograms of total RNA per sample. V lost 1 base to trimming and J lost 7 bases, with 13 bases between them. The CDR3 is 14 amino acids. In germline, CDR1 is SNHLY, CDR2 FYNNEI. The TCR comes from a man younger than 35 in good health. Input material: blood. The chain combines TRBV2 with TRBJ1-2; D might be TRBD1 (5 bases). CDR3 DNA sequence: TGTGCCAGCAGTGAAGGGTTAGGGGAAACTGGCTACACCTTC. Translating it yields CASSEGLGETGYTF. The full variable domain, its missing parts supplied by reference TRBV2 and TRBJ1-2, is EPEVTQTPSHQVTQMGQEVILRCVPISNHLYFYWYRQILGQKVEFLVSFYNNEISEKSEIFDDQFSVERPDGSNFTLKIRSTKLEDSAMYFCASSEGLGETGYTFGSGTRLTVV.